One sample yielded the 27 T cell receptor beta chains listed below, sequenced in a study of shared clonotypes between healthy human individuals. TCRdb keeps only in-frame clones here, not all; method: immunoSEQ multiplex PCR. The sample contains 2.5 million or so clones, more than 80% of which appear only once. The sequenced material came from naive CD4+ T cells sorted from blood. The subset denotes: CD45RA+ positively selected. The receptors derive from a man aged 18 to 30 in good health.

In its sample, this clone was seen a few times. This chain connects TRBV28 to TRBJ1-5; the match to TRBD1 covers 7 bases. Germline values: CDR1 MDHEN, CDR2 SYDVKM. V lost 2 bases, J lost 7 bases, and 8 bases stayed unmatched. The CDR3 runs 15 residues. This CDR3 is CASSLLQGTVQPQHF. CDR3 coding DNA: TGTGCCAGCAGTTTACTACAAGGGACAGTACAGCCCCAGCATTTT.

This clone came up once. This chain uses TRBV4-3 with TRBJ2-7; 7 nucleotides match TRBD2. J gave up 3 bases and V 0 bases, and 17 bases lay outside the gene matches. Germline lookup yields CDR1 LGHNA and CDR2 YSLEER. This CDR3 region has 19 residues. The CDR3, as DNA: TGCGCCAGCAGCCAAGATTTGGGCAATCGTGGCGGGAGAGGCTACGAGCAGTACTTC. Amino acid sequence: CASSQDLGNRGGRGYEQYF.

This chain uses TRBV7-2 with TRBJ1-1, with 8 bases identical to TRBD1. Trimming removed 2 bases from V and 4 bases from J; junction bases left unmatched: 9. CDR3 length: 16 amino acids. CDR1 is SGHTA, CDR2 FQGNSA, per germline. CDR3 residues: CASSLQGARGGTEAFF. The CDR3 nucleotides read TGTGCCAGCAGCTTACAGGGGGCTAGGGGAGGCACTGAAGCTTTCTTT.

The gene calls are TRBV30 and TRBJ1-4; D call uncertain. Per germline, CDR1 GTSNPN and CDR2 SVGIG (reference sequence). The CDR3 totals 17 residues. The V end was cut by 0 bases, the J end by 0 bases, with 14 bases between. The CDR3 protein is CAWSVVTVFATNEKLFF. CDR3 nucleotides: TGTGCCTGGAGTGTAGTAACCGTCTTTGCAACTAATGAAAAACTGTTTTTT.

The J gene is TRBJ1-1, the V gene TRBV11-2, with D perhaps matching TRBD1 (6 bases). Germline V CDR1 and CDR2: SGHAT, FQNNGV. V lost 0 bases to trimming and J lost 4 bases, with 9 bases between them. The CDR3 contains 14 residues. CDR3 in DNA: TGTGCCAGCAGCTTAGATCAGGGGTTCACTGAAGCTTTCTTT. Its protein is CASSLDQGFTEAFF.

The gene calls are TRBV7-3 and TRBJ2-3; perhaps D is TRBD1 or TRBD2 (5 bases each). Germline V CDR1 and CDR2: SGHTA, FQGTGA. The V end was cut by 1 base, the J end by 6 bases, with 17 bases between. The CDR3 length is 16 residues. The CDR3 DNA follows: TGTGCCAGCAGCTTAAATCGAGGGGCCGTGGGGGATACGCAGTATTTT. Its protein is CASSLNRGAVGDTQYF.

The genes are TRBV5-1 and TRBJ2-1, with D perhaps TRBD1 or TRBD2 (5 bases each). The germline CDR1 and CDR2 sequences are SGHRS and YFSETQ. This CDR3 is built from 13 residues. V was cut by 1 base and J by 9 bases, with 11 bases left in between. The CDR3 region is CASSLPGAGEQFF. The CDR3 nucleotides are TGCGCCAGCAGCTTGCCCGGGGCGGGTGAGCAGTTCTTC.

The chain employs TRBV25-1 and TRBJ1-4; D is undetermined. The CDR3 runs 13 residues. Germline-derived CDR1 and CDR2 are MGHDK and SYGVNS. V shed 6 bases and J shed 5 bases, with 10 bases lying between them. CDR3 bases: TGTGCCAGCAGCCCATTAGGCAATGAAAAACTGTTTTTT. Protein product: CASSPLGNEKLFF.

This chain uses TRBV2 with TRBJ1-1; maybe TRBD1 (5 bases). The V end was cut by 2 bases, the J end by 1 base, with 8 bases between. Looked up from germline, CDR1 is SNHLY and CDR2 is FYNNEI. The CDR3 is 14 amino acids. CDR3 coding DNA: TGTGCCAGCAGTGAACAGGGATGGAACACTGAAGCTTTCTTT. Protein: CASSEQGWNTEAFF.

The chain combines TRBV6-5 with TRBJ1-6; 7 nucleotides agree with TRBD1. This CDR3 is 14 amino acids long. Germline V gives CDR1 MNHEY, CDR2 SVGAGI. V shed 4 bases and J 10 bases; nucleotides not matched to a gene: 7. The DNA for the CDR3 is TGTGCCAGCAGTTCCACAGGGGTGGGCTCACCCCTCCACTTT. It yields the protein CASSSTGVGSPLHF.

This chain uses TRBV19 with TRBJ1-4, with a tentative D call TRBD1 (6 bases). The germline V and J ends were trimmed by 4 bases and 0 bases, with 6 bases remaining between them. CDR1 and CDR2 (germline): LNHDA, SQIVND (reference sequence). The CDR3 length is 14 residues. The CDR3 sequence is CASSNRATNEKLFF. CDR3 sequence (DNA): TGTGCCAGTAGTAACAGGGCAACTAATGAAAAACTGTTTTTT.

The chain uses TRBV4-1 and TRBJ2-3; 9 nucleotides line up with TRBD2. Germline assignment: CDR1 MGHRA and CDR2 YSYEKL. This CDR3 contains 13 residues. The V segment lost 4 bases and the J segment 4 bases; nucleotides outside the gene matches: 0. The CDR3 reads CASSLAGADTQYF. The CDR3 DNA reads TGCGCCAGCAGCCTAGCGGGGGCAGATACGCAGTATTTT.

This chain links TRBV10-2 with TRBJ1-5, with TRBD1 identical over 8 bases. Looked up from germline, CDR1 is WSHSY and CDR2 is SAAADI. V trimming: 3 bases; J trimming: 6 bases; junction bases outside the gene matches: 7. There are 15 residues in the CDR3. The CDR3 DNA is TGCGCCAGCAGTGAATCCAGACAGGGGAGTCAGCCCCAGCATTTT. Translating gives CASSESRQGSQPQHF.

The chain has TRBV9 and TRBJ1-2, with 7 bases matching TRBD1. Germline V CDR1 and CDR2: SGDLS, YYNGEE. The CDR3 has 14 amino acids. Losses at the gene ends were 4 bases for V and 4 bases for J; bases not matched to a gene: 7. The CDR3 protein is CASSPGQALYGYTF. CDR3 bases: TGTGCCAGCAGCCCAGGACAGGCGCTCTATGGCTACACCTTC.

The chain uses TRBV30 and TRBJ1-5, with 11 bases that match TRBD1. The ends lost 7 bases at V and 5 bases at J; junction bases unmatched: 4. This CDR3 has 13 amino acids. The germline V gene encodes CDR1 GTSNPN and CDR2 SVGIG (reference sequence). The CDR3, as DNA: TGTGCCTTGGACAGGGGGCAGGATCAGCCCCAGCATTTT. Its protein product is CALDRGQDQPQHF.

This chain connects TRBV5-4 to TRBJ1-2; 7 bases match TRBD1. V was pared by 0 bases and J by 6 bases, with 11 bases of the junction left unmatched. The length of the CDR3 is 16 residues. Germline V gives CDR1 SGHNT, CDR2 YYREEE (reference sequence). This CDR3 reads CASSLAARQGMDGYTF. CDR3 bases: TGTGCCAGCAGCTTGGCCGCGCGACAGGGCATGGATGGCTACACCTTC.

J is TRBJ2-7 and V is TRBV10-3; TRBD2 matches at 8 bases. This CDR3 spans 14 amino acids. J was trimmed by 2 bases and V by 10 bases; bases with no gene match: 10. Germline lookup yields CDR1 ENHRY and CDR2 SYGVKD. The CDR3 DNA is TGTGCCAGCTCTGTAGCGGGATCAGCCTACGAGCAGTACTTC. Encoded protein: CASSVAGSAYEQYF.

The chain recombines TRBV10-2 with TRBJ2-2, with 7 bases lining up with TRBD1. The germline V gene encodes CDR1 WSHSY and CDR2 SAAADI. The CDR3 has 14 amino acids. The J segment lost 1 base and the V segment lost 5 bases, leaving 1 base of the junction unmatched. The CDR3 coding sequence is TGCGCCAGCAGTAGGACAGGGAACACCGGGGAGCTGTTTTTT. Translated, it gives CASSRTGNTGELFF.

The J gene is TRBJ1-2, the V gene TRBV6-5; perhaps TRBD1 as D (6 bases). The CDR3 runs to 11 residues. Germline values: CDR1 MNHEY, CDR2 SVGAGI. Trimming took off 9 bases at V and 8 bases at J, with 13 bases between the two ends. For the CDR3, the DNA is TGTGCCAGTACCAGGGGTGACGGCTACACCTTC. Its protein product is CASTRGDGYTF.

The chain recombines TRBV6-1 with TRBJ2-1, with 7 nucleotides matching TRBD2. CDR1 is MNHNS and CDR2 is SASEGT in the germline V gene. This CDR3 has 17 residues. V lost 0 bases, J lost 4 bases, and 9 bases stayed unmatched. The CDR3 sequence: CASSEALGLAAYNEQFF. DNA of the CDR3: TGTGCCAGCAGTGAAGCTTTAGGGCTAGCGGCTTACAATGAGCAGTTCTTC.

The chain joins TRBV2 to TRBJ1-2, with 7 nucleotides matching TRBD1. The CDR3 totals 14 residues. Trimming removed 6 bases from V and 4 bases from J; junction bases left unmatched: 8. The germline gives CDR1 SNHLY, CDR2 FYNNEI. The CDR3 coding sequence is TGTGCCAGCAGAGAGACAGGGATCGGCTATGGCTACACCTTC. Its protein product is CASRETGIGYGYTF.

The CDR3 here is CASSLDGTGGGQPQHF. DNA for the CDR3: TGTGCCAGCAGTTTAGACGGGACAGGGGGCGGTCAGCCCCAGCATTTT. This chain connects TRBV27 to TRBJ1-5, with 12 bases matching TRBD1. With V trimmed by 2 bases and J by 6 bases, 5 bases remained unmatched. This CDR3 contains 16 residues. Germline-derived CDR1 and CDR2 are MNHEY and SMNVEV (reference sequence).

CDR3 sequence (DNA): TGTGCCAGCAGCTTAAGGGTCCAGGACACCGGGGAGCTGTTTTTT. Residues: CASSLRVQDTGELFF. V is TRBV11-2 and J is TRBJ2-2; the D is unclear. Germline CDR1 and CDR2: SGHAT and FQNNGV. This CDR3 has 15 amino acids. Trimming stripped 2 bases from V and 3 bases from J, with 10 bases between.

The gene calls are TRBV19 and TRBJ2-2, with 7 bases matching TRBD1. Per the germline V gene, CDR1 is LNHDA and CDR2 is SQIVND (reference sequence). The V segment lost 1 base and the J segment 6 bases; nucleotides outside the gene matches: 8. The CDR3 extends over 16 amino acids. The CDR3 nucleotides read TGTGCCAGTAGTATAGGGCCAATCAGGGGGTCCGGGGAGCTGTTTTTT. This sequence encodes CASSIGPIRGSGELFF. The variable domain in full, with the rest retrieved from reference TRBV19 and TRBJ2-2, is DGGITQSPKYLFRKEGQNVTLSCEQNLNHDAMYWYRQDPGQGLRLIYYSQIVNDFQKGDIAEGYSVSREKKESFPLTVTSAQKNPTAFYLCASSIGPIRGSGELFFGEGSRLTVL.

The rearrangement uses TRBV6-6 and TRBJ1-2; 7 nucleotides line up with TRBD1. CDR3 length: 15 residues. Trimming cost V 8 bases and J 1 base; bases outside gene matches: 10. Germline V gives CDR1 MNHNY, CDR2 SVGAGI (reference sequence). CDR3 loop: CASGFQGGGNYGYTF. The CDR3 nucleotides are TGTGCCAGCGGTTTTCAAGGGGGCGGTAACTATGGCTACACCTTC.

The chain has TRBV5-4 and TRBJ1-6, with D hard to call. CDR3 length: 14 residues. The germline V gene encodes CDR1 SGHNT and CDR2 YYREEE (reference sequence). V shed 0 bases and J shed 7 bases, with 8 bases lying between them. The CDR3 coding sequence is TGTGCCAGCAGCTTGGACGGGAACAATTCACCCCTCCACTTT. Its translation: CASSLDGNNSPLHF.

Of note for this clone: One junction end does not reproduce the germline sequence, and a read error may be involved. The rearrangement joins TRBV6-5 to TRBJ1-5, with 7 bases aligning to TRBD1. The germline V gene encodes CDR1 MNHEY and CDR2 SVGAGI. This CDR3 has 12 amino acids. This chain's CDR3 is CASSLDRASLYF. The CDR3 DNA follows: TGTGCCAGCAGCCTTGACAGGGCTTCTTTATATTTT.